Sequencing of this T cell receptor (beta chain) was carried out in a study of response to subunit inactivated influenza vaccine. This clonotype was recorded many times. Its specificity is not known. General study results and limits: Few additional T cells are recruited per seasonal influenza vaccination, authors suggested.

TCRdb reprocessed the RT-PCR reads via MiXCR and lists one record per CDR3 protein. The profile covers under 200,000 distinct CDR3 sequences, with about an eighth appearing a single time and about 29% taken by the ten largest. Trimming at V came to 3 bases and at J to 7 bases, leaving 5 bases not matched to a gene. Germline V CDR1 and CDR2: MGHRA, YSYEKL. This CDR3 is built from 14 residues. These data were also reused for a study on T cells expressing NK-cell markers. Turning to that study: TCR beta libraries carry UMIs added by 5'RACE template switching.

The clonotype was recovered from a man aged 50-60 years who received an inactivated influenza vaccine. This chain uses TRBV4-1 with TRBJ2-1; 8 bases are shared with TRBD1. The sample in question was CD8+ T cells sorted from PBMCs, obtained 12 days after vaccination. CDR3 sequence reads: CASSQTTGGNEQFF. CDR3 DNA sequence: TGCGCCAGCAGCCAGACCACAGGGGGTAATGAGCAGTTCTTC.